Below, 22 T cell receptor beta chains from the same sample are listed, as sequenced in a study of blood T cell repertoires in COVID-19. Measured with immunoSEQ multiplex PCR; TCRdb has only the in-frame clones, and not every one. Of 230,000 or so clones listed, over 75% are singletons. Sequenced: peripheral blood. These receptors all stem from a man between 35 and 55 years old with active or convalescent COVID-19.

This clone was observed a single time. The chain employs TRBV2 and TRBJ2-1; 11 nucleotides line up with TRBD2. Germline assignment: CDR1 SNHLY and CDR2 FYNNEI. The CDR3 is 15 amino acids. J gave up 4 bases and V 7 bases, and 6 bases lay outside the gene matches. The CDR3 DNA reads as TGTGCCAGCATCTTTACTAGCGGGGGTTACAATGAGCAGTTCTTC. It is translated as CASIFTSGGYNEQFF.

The rearrangement links TRBV5-1 to TRBJ1-2; 7 bases map to TRBD1. Looked up from germline, CDR1 is SGHRS and CDR2 is YFSETQ. J lost 5 bases, V lost 4 bases, and 8 bases had no gene match. This CDR3 has 14 amino acids. In DNA form, the CDR3 reads TGCGCCAGCAGCAAGGAGGCACAGGGGTATGGCTACACCTTC. This translates into CASSKEAQGYGYTF.

The rearrangement joins TRBV3-1 (or the pseudogene TRBV3-2) to TRBJ2-7; tentative D call: TRBD2 (7 bases). V gave up 1 base and J gave up 2 bases, with 15 bases separating them. The germline V gene encodes CDR1 LGHDT and CDR2 YNNKEL (reference sequence). The CDR3 sequence is 16 residues long. The CDR3 DNA reads as TGTGCCAGCAGCCAAGTCGCGGGGGACAATACCTACGAGCAGTACTTC. Its protein product is CASSQVAGDNTYEQYF.

This chain links TRBV6-5 with TRBJ2-7, with TRBD1 matching 9 bases. This CDR3 has 14 amino acids. Germline values: CDR1 MNHEY, CDR2 SVGAGI. V gave up 6 bases and J gave up 5 bases; unmatched junction bases: 8. The CDR3 reads CASRWTGAMNEQYF. The CDR3 DNA follows: TGTGCCAGCAGGTGGACAGGGGCGATGAACGAGCAGTACTTC.

This rearrangement joins TRBV11-2 to TRBJ2-5; 9 bases map to TRBD2. The V segment lost 1 base and the J segment 1 base; nucleotides outside the gene matches: 7. From germline, CDR1 is SGHAT and CDR2 FQNNGV. This CDR3 has 17 amino acids. The CDR3 sequence: CASSLVAAGGIQETQYF. For the CDR3, the DNA is TGTGCCAGCAGCTTAGTTGCGGCGGGGGGGATCCAAGAGACCCAGTACTTC.

This sequence joins TRBV12-3 or TRBV12-4 and TRBJ2-7; possibly TRBD1 for D (6 bases). The CDR3 has 13 amino acids. Trimming cost V 5 bases and J 4 bases, with 12 bases left between them. The CDR3 DNA reads TGTGCCAGCAGTCCGGACAGACCATACGAGCAGTACTTC. As protein: CASSPDRPYEQYF.

V gene TRBV6-5 combines with J gene TRBJ1-1; the match to TRBD1 covers 7 bases. Germline assignment: CDR1 MNHEY and CDR2 SVGAGI. This CDR3 contains 16 residues. V lost 0 bases to trimming and J lost 4 bases; unmatched junction nucleotides: 8. The CDR3 loop is CASSYSRTGRLTEAFF. The CDR3 DNA reads TGTGCCAGCAGTTACTCGAGGACAGGCAGACTCACTGAAGCTTTCTTT.

This chain links TRBV27 with TRBJ2-5, with TRBD2 as a possible D gene (6 bases). There are 15 residues in the CDR3. Germline loops: CDR1 MNHEY, CDR2 SMNVEV (reference sequence). V lost 5 bases and J lost 4, with 17 bases in between. The CDR3 region has the DNA TGTGCCAGCAGTCACGGGAATCCCGGGAGAGAGACCCAGTACTTC. This gives the protein CASSHGNPGRETQYF.

The rearrangement uses TRBV28 and TRBJ1-6; D is ambiguous. CDR3 length: 15 residues. CDR1 and CDR2 from the germline V gene are MDHEN and SYDVKM. Trimming shortened V by 6 bases and J by 10 bases, and 19 bases separated the two germline ends. This CDR3 is CASSPPPGFESPLHF. CDR3 nucleotide sequence: TGTGCCAGCAGCCCCCCCCCGGGTTTTGAGTCACCCCTCCACTTT.

The V gene is TRBV2, the J gene TRBJ2-7; 8 nucleotides agree with TRBD1. Per the germline V gene, CDR1 is SNHLY and CDR2 is FYNNEI. V lost 8 bases to trimming and J lost 7 bases; unmatched junction nucleotides: 10. The CDR3 spans 13 residues. The CDR3 spells CASGPTGAGEQYF. The CDR3 DNA is TGTGCCAGCGGCCCGACAGGGGCGGGGGAGCAGTACTTC.

A few counts support this clone. The DNA for the CDR3 is TGTGCCAGCAGCTTAGGAGGCTCTCCGACCGGGGAGCTGTTTTTT. It is translated as CASSLGGSPTGELFF. This sequence joins TRBV7-9 and TRBJ2-2; D gene uncertain. The CDR3 spans 15 residues. Trimming shortened V by 1 base and J by 5 bases, and 11 bases separated the two germline ends. The germline V gene encodes CDR1 SEHNR and CDR2 FQNEAQ (reference sequence).

This rearrangement joins TRBV27 to TRBJ2-7, with D possibly matching TRBD2 (6 bases). CDR3 length: 15 residues. The germline V and J ends were trimmed by 2 bases and 3 bases, with 14 bases remaining between them. In germline, CDR1 is MNHEY, CDR2 SMNVEV (reference sequence). The CDR3 DNA sequence: TGTGCCAGCAGTTTAAGGGGACTCACCTTCTACGAGCAGTACTTC. Its protein is CASSLRGLTFYEQYF.

The chain uses TRBV15 and TRBJ2-7; maybe TRBD2 (6 bases). V lost 0 bases and J 5 bases, leaving 11 bases between the germline ends. This CDR3 is built from 14 residues. From germline, CDR1 is LNHNV and CDR2 YYDKDF (reference sequence). CDR3 DNA sequence: TGTGCCACCAGCAGAGATCGGTCGGGGGACGAGCAGTACTTC. It codes for CATSRDRSGDEQYF.

The chain employs TRBV27 and TRBJ2-1, with D uncertain. The germline V gene encodes CDR1 MNHEY and CDR2 SMNVEV (reference sequence). The CDR3 covers 13 residues. Trimming left V 5 bases short and J 6 bases short, with 11 bases between. In DNA form, the CDR3 reads TGTGCCAGCAGTATTCATCCTAGCAATGAGCAGTTCTTC. This gives the protein CASSIHPSNEQFF.

The CDR3 region is CASRAVQKTGELFF. The CDR3 DNA reads TGTGCCAGCAGGGCAGTCCAGAAAACCGGGGAGCTGTTTTTT. V usage is TRBV27 and J usage is TRBJ2-2; no definite D call. This CDR3 region has 14 residues. Germline V gene sequence: CDR1 MNHEY, CDR2 SMNVEV (reference sequence). Trimming removed 6 bases at V and 5 bases at J, with 13 bases between.

The chain has TRBV7-2 and TRBJ2-7; D unclear. The length of the CDR3 is 14 residues. With 3 bases removed from V and 1 base from J, the gap between germline ends came to 10 bases. Germline CDR1 and CDR2: SGHTA and FQGNSA. The CDR3 DNA follows: TGTGCCAGCAGCTTTGGGTTGCGGTCCTACGAGCAGTACTTC. Encoded protein: CASSFGLRSYEQYF.

The chain has TRBV10-3 and TRBJ1-2, with D maybe TRBD1 (5 bases). Germline lookup yields CDR1 ENHRY and CDR2 SYGVKD. This CDR3 has 13 residues. V lost 4 bases, J lost 14 bases, and 20 bases lay in between. The CDR3 reads CAISGSQGLEQTF. The CDR3 DNA is TGTGCCATCAGTGGCAGCCAGGGACTAGAACAGACCTTC.

The chain couples TRBV6-1 to TRBJ1-1, with 8 bases fitting TRBD1. Germline trimming cut 8 bases from V and 3 bases from J; bases unmatched to any gene: 8. CDR1 MNHNS and CDR2 SASEGT come from the germline V gene. The CDR3 consists of 14 residues. Here the CDR3 DNA reads TGTGCCAGCGGGGCAGGGGGCGCGCACACTGAAGCTTTCTTT. It is translated as CASGAGGAHTEAFF.

The chain couples TRBV9 to TRBJ1-1, with D possibly TRBD1 on 5 matching bases. The CDR3 has 17 amino acids. Germline CDR1 is SGDLS and CDR2 is YYNGEE. The V end was cut by 0 bases, the J end by 6 bases, with 21 bases between. The CDR3 DNA sequence: TGTGCCAGCAGCGTAGGGTCCAGCAGGGTGGAGTTCGCTGAAGCTTTCTTT. Amino acid sequence: CASSVGSSRVEFAEAFF. The whole variable domain, remainder taken from reference TRBV9 and TRBJ1-1, is DSGVTQTPKHLITATGQRVTLRCSPRSGDLSVYWYQQSLDQGLQFLIQYYNGEERAKGNILERFSAQQFPDLHSELNLSSLELGDSALYFCASSVGSSRVEFAEAFFGQGTRLTVV.

The chain recombines TRBV3-1 (or the pseudogene TRBV3-2) with TRBJ2-6, with 7 bases matching TRBD1. This CDR3 has 21 residues. V dropped 5 bases and J dropped 0; count of bases not matched to a gene: 19. The germline V gene encodes CDR1 LGHDT and CDR2 YNNKEL (reference sequence). CDR3 sequence reads: CASSARLSSDRLSSGANVLTF. The CDR3 coding sequence is TGTGCCAGCAGCGCACGGTTATCATCGGACAGGTTGAGCTCTGGGGCCAACGTCCTGACTTTC.

The V gene is TRBV2, the J gene TRBJ2-3; 7 bases are a match to TRBD2. The CDR3 covers 17 residues. V shed 4 bases, J shed 5 bases, and the junction held 15 bases outside the gene matches. Germline V CDR1 and CDR2: SNHLY, FYNNEI. This CDR3 reads CASSGGLTAGVVDTQYF. CDR3 coding DNA: TGTGCCAGCAGTGGGGGGTTGACTGCGGGAGTTGTAGATACGCAGTATTTT.

DNA for the CDR3: TGCGCCAGCAGCTGGGACAGGGGGAACACTGAAGCTTTCTTT. This gives the protein CASSWDRGNTEAFF. The gene calls are TRBV5-1 and TRBJ1-1; 10 bases line up with TRBD1. The junction had 0 bases not matched to a gene; V was cut back by 3 bases and J by 1 base. Germline V CDR1 and CDR2: SGHRS, YFSETQ. This CDR3 has 14 residues.